This T cell receptor beta chain stems from a study of Ad26.COV2.S vaccination and SARS-CoV-2 variants. The CDR3 covers 17 residues. With 3 bases clipped from V and 1 base from J, the junction kept 10 bases outside the gene matches. Looked up from germline, CDR1 is SGHRS and CDR2 is YFSETQ. Assay used: immunoSEQ multiplex PCR; TCRdb lists only in-frame clones, some missing. The top ten hold roughly 4.3% of the sample, which has more than 400,000 clones, around 91% seen once. This sample's treatment: approximately 18 received Ad26.COV2.S at low or high dose, single or two shots; roughly 5 received placebo; per-sample allocation not given. Sampling took place 63 days after the first vaccine or placebo injection.

The genes are TRBV5-1 and TRBJ1-1; TRBD1 aligns across 9 bases. This specimen consisted of peripheral blood, obtained in a trial of Ad26.COV2.S vaccine versus placebo. The sequence came from a person aged 18-60 years who received the Ad26.COV2.S COVID-19 vaccine or a placebo. CDR3 coding DNA: TGCGCCAGCAGCTCCCCTCAACCGGGACAGGGGAACACTGAAGCTTTCTTT. This encodes CASSSPQPGQGNTEAFF.